This entry lists 27 T cell receptor beta chains sequenced from one sample in a study of shared clonotypes between healthy human individuals (dated by TCRdb to about 2020). The method was the immunoSEQ multiplex PCR assay. Entries here come from immuneACCESS through TCRdb and include only in-frame sequences with V and J called. Some clones fail to appear in such tables; in the studies checked, an unresolved V gene covers under half of the shortfall, and the cause of the remainder is unknown. Here the sample has about 680,000 clones; around 72% occur a single time. Under 2% of the sample goes to the ten largest clones. The sequenced sample consisted of memory CD4+ T cells sorted from blood. Reading the label with the study, this specimen's cell subset or site is: CD45RA-negative fraction. These receptors were obtained from a woman aged 25 to 45 in good health.

The genes are TRBV28 and TRBJ2-1, with 10 bases aligning to TRBD2. Germline V gene sequence: CDR1 MDHEN, CDR2 SYDVKM. After removal of 5 bases from V and 9 bases from J, the junction contained 10 bases not matched to a gene. The length of the CDR3 is 15 residues. The CDR3 reads CASSQIAGGWGEQFF. The CDR3 DNA is TGTGCCAGCAGTCAGATAGCGGGAGGATGGGGTGAGCAGTTCTTC.

The chain links TRBV27 to TRBJ1-1; D ambiguous. Germline CDR1 is MNHEY and CDR2 is SMNVEV (reference sequence). The CDR3 is 15 residues long. The V end lost 5 bases, the J end lost 5 bases, and 18 bases lay between the germline ends. The CDR3 bases are TGTGCCAGCAGTATCAACCCGTGGGGTGGGACTGAAGCTTTCTTT. Protein product: CASSINPWGGTEAFF.

The chain uses TRBV28 and TRBJ1-5, with TRBD1 as a possible D gene (6 bases). Germline CDR1 reads MDHEN; CDR2 reads SYDVKM. The CDR3 sequence is 15 residues long. The ends were cut back, 3 bases at V and 4 bases at J, with 13 bases in the middle. For the CDR3, the DNA is TGTGCCAGCAGTTTTTCAGGGGCGCATAATCAGCCCCAGCATTTT. Its translation is CASSFSGAHNQPQHF.

The rearrangement links TRBV5-1 to TRBJ2-3; 7 bases agree with TRBD2. This CDR3 has 14 residues. V lost 3 bases, J lost 2 bases, and 3 bases stayed unmatched. From germline, CDR1 is SGHRS and CDR2 YFSETQ. The CDR3 nucleotides read TGCGCCAGCAGCTCGCTAGCGGACACAGATACGCAGTATTTT. Translation gives CASSSLADTDTQYF.

This chain connects TRBV6-5 to TRBJ2-3; D is possibly TRBD2 (6 bases). V was pared by 6 bases and J by 3 bases, with 13 bases between. CDR1 is MNHEY, CDR2 SVGAGI, per germline. The CDR3 covers 14 residues. The CDR3 is CASRAERATDTQYF. DNA of the CDR3: TGTGCCAGCAGGGCGGAGCGGGCGACAGATACGCAGTATTTT.

In this sample, this clone turned up once. The chain carries TRBV28 and TRBJ1-1; unclear D gene. CDR3 length equals 14 residues. The germline V and J ends were trimmed by 6 bases and 5 bases, with 16 bases remaining between them. Germline lookup yields CDR1 MDHEN and CDR2 SYDVKM. The CDR3 region has the DNA TGTGCCAGCAGCTTTTTCCTAGCAAGTACTGAAGCTTTCTTT. The encoded protein is CASSFFLASTEAFF.

The chain carries TRBV19 and TRBJ2-1; D is unresolved. V lost 5 bases and J lost 3, with 8 bases in between. CDR1 and CDR2 from the germline V gene are LNHDA and SQIVND (reference sequence). The CDR3 totals 13 residues. The chain's CDR3 is CASSFVGYNEQFF. The DNA for the CDR3 is TGTGCCAGTAGTTTTGTAGGCTACAATGAGCAGTTCTTC.

The rearrangement uses TRBV30 and TRBJ2-2, with TRBD2 as a possible D gene (5 bases). The CDR3 sequence is 14 residues long. Germline V gives CDR1 GTSNPN, CDR2 SVGIG (reference sequence). V was cut by 6 bases and J by 2 bases, with 13 bases left in between. For the CDR3, the DNA is TGTGCCTGTGGACTTGGGCTTAACACCGGGGAGCTGTTTTTT. It translates to CACGLGLNTGELFF.

The chain links TRBV7-7 to TRBJ2-3, with 11 bases identical to TRBD2. CDR1 is SSHAT and CDR2 is FNYEAQ in the germline V gene (reference sequence). Trimming removed 6 bases from V and 3 bases from J; junction bases left unmatched: 5. The CDR3 totals 15 residues. Here the CDR3 DNA reads TGTGCCAGCAGTTTGGGACTAGCGGAGACAGATACGCAGTATTTT. Translation: CASSLGLAETDTQYF.

This clone has a count of ten or more. The sample holds other DNA sequences that translate to the same CDR3. V usage is TRBV6-1 and J usage is TRBJ1-1; D remains ambiguous. This CDR3 has 13 amino acids. Germline-derived CDR1 and CDR2 are MNHNS and SASEGT. Trimming took 3 bases from V and 1 from J, leaving 6 bases between them. In nucleotides, the CDR3 is TGTGCCAGCAGTGATCGGGAGAACACTGAAGCTTTCTTT. It translates to CASSDRENTEAFF.

In regard to this clone: Other DNA sequences in this specimen translate into the identical CDR3. The J gene is TRBJ2-6, the V gene TRBV5-1; D is unclear. The CDR3 extends over 15 amino acids. Trimming took off 0 bases at V and 4 bases at J, with 8 bases between the two ends. The V gene's germline CDR1 is SGHRS and CDR2 YFSETQ. The CDR3 sequence is CASSLGGEGANVLTF. CDR3 sequence (DNA): TGCGCCAGCAGCTTGGGTGGGGAAGGGGCCAACGTCCTGACTTTC.

The chain joins TRBV28 to TRBJ2-1; 7 bases align to TRBD2. The CDR3 totals 15 residues. The junction had 10 bases not matched to a gene; V was cut back by 3 bases and J by 8 bases. Germline assignment: CDR1 MDHEN and CDR2 SYDVKM. The DNA for the CDR3 is TGTGCCAGCAGTTTTACTCTAGCGGCGACCCATGAGCAGTTCTTC. It is translated as CASSFTLAATHEQFF.

The chain has TRBV10-3 and TRBJ2-3; 7 bases map to TRBD2. Germline CDR1 and CDR2: ENHRY and SYGVKD. Trimming removed 8 bases from V and 0 bases from J; junction bases left unmatched: 8. CDR3 length: 15 residues. CDR3 bases: TGTGCCATCGGGGCGGGACTAACTAGCACAGATACGCAGTATTTT. Its translation is CAIGAGLTSTDTQYF.

This rearrangement joins TRBV29-1 to TRBJ2-7; 8 bases agree with TRBD2. CDR1 and CDR2 from the germline V gene are SQVTM and ANQGSEA. V was clipped by 4 bases and J by 2 bases; unmatched bases: 7. The CDR3 is 14 amino acids. Here the CDR3 reads CSVVGRDGAYEQYF. In nucleotides, the CDR3 is TGCAGCGTTGTCGGGAGGGACGGAGCCTACGAGCAGTACTTC.

The chain links TRBV28 to TRBJ2-7; 9 bases are a match to TRBD2. With 8 bases clipped from V and 5 bases from J, the junction kept 10 bases outside the gene matches. Germline CDR1 reads MDHEN; CDR2 reads SYDVKM. The CDR3 covers 14 residues. CDR3 region: CASYSGGRAHEQYF. DNA for the CDR3: TGTGCCAGCTATAGCGGCGGGAGGGCCCACGAGCAGTACTTC.

J is TRBJ1-2 and V is TRBV25-1; D not resolved. Germline CDR1 MGHDK, CDR2 SYGVNS. Trimming pared 5 bases from V and 8 bases from J, leaving 15 bases between. This CDR3 has 13 amino acids. The DNA for the CDR3 is TGTGCCAGCAGTCAATTCGGAGAAGGAGGCTACACCTTC. Its translation: CASSQFGEGGYTF.

The table lists this clone with a count of one. This chain uses TRBV19 with TRBJ1-3; 8 nucleotides line up with TRBD1. V trimming: 7 bases; J trimming: 3 bases; junction bases outside the gene matches: 5. The germline CDR1 and CDR2 sequences are LNHDA and SQIVND (reference sequence). CDR3 length: 14 residues. CDR3 loop: CASNEGQDGNTIYF. In nucleotides, the CDR3 is TGTGCCAGTAATGAGGGACAGGATGGAAACACCATATATTTT. Looking up the rest from reference TRBV19 and TRBJ1-3 gives the full variable domain: DGGITQSPKYLFRKEGQNVTLSCEQNLNHDAMYWYRQDPGQGLRLIYYSQIVNDFQKGDIAEGYSVSREKKESFPLTVTSAQKNPTAFYLCASNEGQDGNTIYFGEGSWLTVV.

This chain uses TRBV7-8 with TRBJ1-5; the D is unclear. The CDR3 contains 16 residues. Trimming stripped 0 bases from V and 4 bases from J, with 13 bases between. Germline-derived CDR1 and CDR2 are SGHVS and FQNEAQ. CDR3 nucleotide sequence: TGTGCCAGCAGCTTAGCGCCGGCAGCTAATAATCAGCCCCAGCATTTT. Translating it yields CASSLAPAANNQPQHF.

This clone was observed once. The chain combines TRBV6-5 with TRBJ2-7; 7 bases fit TRBD1. Germline assignment: CDR1 MNHEY and CDR2 SVGAGI. V shed 9 bases and J 7 bases; nucleotides not matched to a gene: 9. The CDR3 covers 12 residues. The CDR3: CASSRGGREQYF. DNA for the CDR3: TGTGCCAGTTCCCGAGGGGGCCGGGAGCAGTACTTC.

This sequence joins TRBV28 and TRBJ1-2; unclear D gene. The CDR3 is 16 residues long. The V end lost 5 bases, the J end lost 5 bases, and 21 bases lay between the germline ends. Germline values: CDR1 MDHEN, CDR2 SYDVKM. This chain's CDR3 is CASSETLNGVRYGYTF. The CDR3, as DNA: TGTGCCAGCAGTGAAACATTAAACGGGGTCAGATATGGCTACACCTTC.

The V call is TRBV15, the J call TRBJ2-5; 9 bases fit TRBD2. The CDR3 is 16 residues long. In germline, CDR1 is LNHNV, CDR2 YYDKDF (reference sequence). The V and J ends lost 0 bases and 5 bases, in that order; junction bases with no gene match: 7. The CDR3 sequence: CATSRDRAGGPETQYF. The CDR3 DNA reads TGTGCCACCAGCAGAGATCGGGCGGGAGGGCCGGAGACCCAGTACTTC.

In its sample, this clone was seen a few times. The chain has TRBV5-4 and TRBJ2-2; 11 positions match TRBD1. Losses at the gene ends were 4 bases for V and 4 bases for J; bases not matched to a gene: 6. The V gene's germline CDR1 is SGHNT and CDR2 YYREEE (reference sequence). The CDR3 runs 16 residues. CDR3 in amino acids: CASSLGQGAPTGELFF. The CDR3 nucleotides read TGTGCCAGCAGCCTCGGACAGGGGGCGCCCACCGGGGAGCTGTTTTTT.

The V gene is TRBV29-1, the J gene TRBJ1-1; 7 bases are shared with TRBD1. Germline loops: CDR1 SQVTM, CDR2 ANQGSEA. This CDR3 contains 14 residues. The junction had 9 bases not matched to a gene; V was cut back by 5 bases and J by 3 bases. CDR3 DNA: TGCAGCGTTATCCACAGGGGATTCGACACTGAAGCTTTCTTT. Its translation is CSVIHRGFDTEAFF.

The J gene is TRBJ2-7, the V gene TRBV28; D unclear. Trimming removed 7 bases from V and 4 bases from J, with 11 bases in between. The CDR3 spans 12 residues. Germline-derived CDR1 and CDR2 are MDHEN and SYDVKM. CDR3 nucleotide sequence: TGTGCCAGCACCACAGCGCATTACGAGCAGTACTTC. This gives the protein CASTTAHYEQYF. The entire variable domain, with the rest obtained from reference TRBV28 and TRBJ2-7, is as follows: DVKVTQSSRYLVKRTGEKVFLECVQDMDHENMFWYRQDPGLGLRLIYFSYDVKMKEKGDIPEGYSVSREKKERFSLILESASTNQTSMYLCASTTAHYEQYFGPGTRLTVT.

The V gene is TRBV5-1, the J gene TRBJ2-1, with TRBD2 matching over 11 bases. The V and J ends lost 4 bases and 0 bases, in that order; junction bases with no gene match: 9. The length of the CDR3 is 18 residues. Germline V gene lookup returns CDR1 SGHRS and CDR2 YFSETQ. The CDR3 nucleotides read TGCGCCAGCAGCCCGACCCTTACTAGCGGGAGCTCCTACAATGAGCAGTTCTTC. It codes for CASSPTLTSGSSYNEQFF.

The genes are TRBV2 and TRBJ1-4; no clear D gene. The CDR3 spans 14 residues. CDR1 SNHLY and CDR2 FYNNEI come from the germline V gene. V was clipped by 3 bases and J by 2 bases, with 7 bases between them. The CDR3 spells CASSEGSTNEKLFF. The CDR3 bases are TGTGCCAGCAGTGAGGGTTCCACTAATGAAAAACTGTTTTTT.

The count of this clone is one. The V gene is TRBV9, the J gene TRBJ2-2, with D possibly being TRBD2 (5 bases). V shed 0 bases and J shed 4 bases, with 22 bases lying between them. The CDR3 covers 19 residues. Per the germline V gene, CDR1 is SGDLS and CDR2 is YYNGEE. The CDR3 is CASSVGSNIQLGTTGELFF. In nucleotides, the CDR3 is TGTGCCAGCAGCGTAGGCTCCAATATCCAACTAGGTACCACCGGGGAGCTGTTTTTT.